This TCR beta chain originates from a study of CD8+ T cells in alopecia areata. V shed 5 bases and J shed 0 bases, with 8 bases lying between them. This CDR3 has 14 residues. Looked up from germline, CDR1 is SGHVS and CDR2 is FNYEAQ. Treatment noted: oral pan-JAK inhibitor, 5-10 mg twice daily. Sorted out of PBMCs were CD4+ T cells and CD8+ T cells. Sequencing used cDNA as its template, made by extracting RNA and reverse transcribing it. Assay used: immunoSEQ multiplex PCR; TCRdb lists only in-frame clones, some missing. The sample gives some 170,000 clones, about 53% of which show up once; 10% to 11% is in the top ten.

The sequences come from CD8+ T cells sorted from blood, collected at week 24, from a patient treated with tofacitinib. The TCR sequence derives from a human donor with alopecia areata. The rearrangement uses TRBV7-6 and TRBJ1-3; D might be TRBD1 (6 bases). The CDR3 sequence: CASSLGGSGNTIYF. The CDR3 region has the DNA TGTGCCAGCAGCCTAGGGGGCTCTGGAAACACCATATATTTT. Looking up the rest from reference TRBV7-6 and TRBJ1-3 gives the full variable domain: GAGVSQSPRYKVTKRGQDVALRCDPISGHVSLYWYRQALGQGPEFLTYFNYEAQQDKSGLPNDRFSAERPEGSISTLTIQRTEQRDSAMYRCASSLGGSGNTIYFGEGSWLTVV.